These T cell receptor beta chains were read from a single sample in a study of early T cells in non-severe SARS-CoV-2 infection. TCRdb re-called the 5' RACE reads with MiXCR, one entry per CDR3 protein. The sample holds tens of thousands of distinct CDR3 sequences, roughly an eighth seen once. Sequenced material: whole blood. These receptor sequences come from an adult who was a healthcare worker with PCR-confirmed SARS-CoV-2 infection or an uninfected control (not recorded which). CDR3s include the opening cysteine and the closing phenylalanine or tryptophan. A D gene is named only where the DNA matches it firmly. Some rows have no size entry. The others give once, few or many, or a class for an expanded clone.

d_gene | j_gene | abundance | v_gene | CDR3aa | CDR3nt
- | TRBJ1-2 | few | TRBV29-1 | CSVESGAGYTF | TGCAGCGTTGAGTCGGGGGCCGGCTACACCTTC
TRBD2 | TRBJ2-5 | - | TRBV5-1 | CASSSGLAGIYQETQYF | TGCGCCAGCAGCTCGGGACTAGCGGGGATTTACCAAGAGACCCAGTACTTC
- | TRBJ1-6 | few | TRBV6-5 | CASSWTQSPLHF | TGTGCCAGCAGCTGGACGCAGTCACCCCTCCACTTT
- | TRBJ2-1 | - | TRBV7-2 | CASSRGLRPSDEQFF | TGTGCCAGCAGCCGCGGGCTTCGCCCATCGGATGAGCAGTTCTTC
- | TRBJ2-5 | - | TRBV2 | CASTLDTGSTQYF | TGTGCCAGCACCCTGGACACGGGGTCGACCCAGTACTTC
- | TRBJ1-1 | once | TRBV4-1 | CASSQVEGRTEAFF | TGCGCCAGCAGCCAAGTGGAGGGGCGGACTGAAGCTTTCTTT
TRBD2 | TRBJ2-7 | many | TRBV20-1 | CSAIRPPPAGAYEQYF | TGCAGTGCTATACGCCCACCGCCGGCGGGAGCCTACGAGCAGTACTTC
- | TRBJ2-1 | - | TRBV7-9 | CASSLAYYPTSNEQFF | TGTGCCAGCAGCTTAGCCTACTACCCGACTTCCAATGAGCAGTTCTTC
- | TRBJ2-5 | few | TRBV18 | CASSQQGGETQYF | TGTGCCAGCTCACAGCAGGGAGGCGAGACCCAGTACTTC
- | TRBJ2-3 | many | TRBV6-1 | CASSFGGTAKF | TGTGCCAGCAGCTTTGGGGGGACAGCAAAATTT
- | TRBJ2-5 | - | TRBV24-1 | CATSDPLDADGTQYF | TGTGCCACCAGTGATCCACTTGACGCGGACGGGACCCAGTACTTC
- | TRBJ2-7 | - | TRBV7-2 | CASSLSSFYEQYF | TGTGCCAGCAGCTTATCCTCCTTCTACGAGCAGTACTTC
- | TRBJ1-2 | many | TRBV19 | CAAKRDSLNYGYTF | TGTGCCGCCAAGAGGGACTCCCTTAACTATGGCTACACCTTC
TRBD2 | TRBJ2-1 | few | TRBV6-2/TRBV6-3 | CASSSDGTSGFYNEQFF | TGTGCCAGCAGTTCGGACGGGACTAGCGGGTTTTACAATGAGCAGTTCTTC
- | TRBJ1-5 | many | TRBV7-2 | CASSPQRNQPQHF | TGTGCCAGCAGCCCGCAAAGGAATCAGCCCCAGCATTTT
- | TRBJ2-6 | many | TRBV19 | CASSIGGDANVLTF | TGTGCCAGTAGTATAGGAGGGGACGCCAACGTCCTGACTTTC
TRBD2 | TRBJ2-1 | few | TRBV12-3/TRBV12-4 | CASSLLAGAHEQFF | TGTGCCAGCAGTTTACTAGCGGGAGCGCATGAGCAGTTCTTC
- | TRBJ2-2 | - | TRBV24-1 | CATSDVRAGTGELFF | TGTGCCACCAGTGATGTGAGGGCCGGCACCGGGGAGCTGTTTTTT
TRBD2 | TRBJ2-2 | many | TRBV7-6 | CASSTRLAGGPSGELFF | TGTGCCAGCAGCACCCGACTAGCGGGAGGGCCAAGCGGGGAGCTGTTTTTT
- | TRBJ2-2 | many | TRBV18 | CASSPVIRDETGELFF | TGTGCCAGCTCACCTGTAATCAGGGATGAAACCGGGGAGCTGTTTTTT
- | TRBJ2-1 | many | TRBV10-1 | CASSVGGTASYNEQFF | TGCGCCAGCAGTGTAGGTGGAACCGCCTCCTACAATGAGCAGTTCTTC
TRBD2 | TRBJ2-7 | many | TRBV19 | CASSNQRESSEQYF | TGTGCCAGTAGTAATCAGCGGGAGAGTAGCGAGCAGTACTTC
TRBD1 | TRBJ1-2 | - | TRBV6-2/TRBV6-3 | CASSSLWGQASNYGYTF | TGTGCCAGCAGTTCCCTCTGGGGACAGGCCTCCAACTATGGCTACACCTTC
- | TRBJ1-5 | - | TRBV3-1 | CASSQRAGLPDQPQHF | TGTGCCAGCAGCCAACGTGCCGGACTGCCCGATCAGCCCCAGCATTTT
- | TRBJ2-7 | few | TRBV7-2 | CASSPLPFEQYF | TGTGCCAGCAGCCCCCTCCCATTCGAGCAGTACTTC
- | TRBJ1-1 | many | TRBV24-1 | CATVEAFF | TGTGCCACCGTAGAAGCTTTCTTT
- | TRBJ2-2 | - | TRBV7-9 | CASTPRRARTGELFF | TGTGCCAGCACCCCGCGAAGGGCGAGGACCGGGGAGCTGTTTTTT
TRBD2 | TRBJ2-7 | many | TRBV15 | CATSNSLAGGPYEQYF | TGTGCCACCAGCAACTCACTAGCGGGAGGTCCCTACGAGCAGTACTTC
- | TRBJ2-7 | many | TRBV7-8 | CASSSTGYEQYF | TGTGCCAGCAGCTCTACAGGGTACGAGCAGTACTTC
TRBD2 | TRBJ2-7 | - | TRBV5-1 | CASSWGLAGETYEQYF | TGCGCCAGCAGCTGGGGACTAGCGGGAGAAACCTACGAGCAGTACTTC
- | TRBJ2-3 | - | TRBV7-2 | CASSLSRTSSTDTQYF | TGTGCCAGCAGCTTGAGTAGGACCTCTAGCACAGATACGCAGTATTTT
- | TRBJ2-5 | few | TRBV21-1 | CASSKAGTSPQVRETQYF | TGTGCCAGCAGCAAGGCCGGGACTAGTCCCCAAGTCCGGGAGACCCAGTACTTC
- | TRBJ2-3 | few | TRBV28 | CASSTSGPRAGDTQYF | TGTGCCAGCAGTACCTCCGGGCCCCGGGCCGGGGATACGCAGTATTTT
- | TRBJ2-3 | few | TRBV5-6 | CASSRAWMGGSQGTDTQYF | TGTGCCAGCAGCAGGGCTTGGATGGGAGGTTCTCAAGGGACAGATACGCAGTATTTT
- | TRBJ2-1 | - | TRBV14 | CASSQPGLPGHNEQFF | TGTGCCAGCAGCCAGCCGGGACTCCCGGGCCACAATGAGCAGTTCTTC
- | TRBJ2-5 | - | TRBV20-1 | CSANSPGGTGIQETQYF | TGCAGTGCTAATAGCCCCGGAGGGACGGGGATTCAAGAGACCCAGTACTTC
- | TRBJ2-1 | few | TRBV6-4 | CASSGWPTRLFDEQFF | TGTGCCAGCAGTGGATGGCCTACCCGGTTGTTCGATGAGCAGTTCTTC
TRBD1 | TRBJ2-3 | few | TRBV29-1 | CSVRTGGSNTDTQYF | TGCAGCGTTAGGACAGGGGGCTCTAATACAGATACGCAGTATTTT
TRBD2 | TRBJ2-5 | few | TRBV6-5 | CASSRLAGPQYF | TGTGCCAGCAGCCGACTAGCGGGTCCTCAGTACTTC
TRBD2 | TRBJ2-7 | many | TRBV20-1 | CSAKAGVLDEQYF | TGCAGTGCTAAAGCGGGAGTTCTCGACGAGCAGTACTTC
TRBD1 | TRBJ2-1 | few | TRBV12-3/TRBV12-4 | CASSLGQGVRNEQFF | TGTGCCAGCAGTTTAGGGCAGGGGGTGAGGAATGAGCAGTTCTTC
- | TRBJ2-5 | once | TRBV7-2 | CASTLSRETQYF | TGTGCCAGCACCTTATCCAGAGAGACCCAGTACTTC
- | TRBJ2-7 | - | TRBV29-1 | CSALTELVRGEQYF | TGCAGCGCTTTGACAGAACTCGTAAGAGGCGAGCAGTACTTC
- | TRBJ2-3 | few | TRBV18 | CASSASVDTQYF | TGTGCCAGCTCGGCTAGCGTAGATACGCAGTATTTT
TRBD1 | TRBJ2-4 | - | TRBV6-1 | CASSEALVGAGGLAKNIQYF | TGTGCCAGCAGTGAAGCGCTGGTAGGGGCAGGGGGCCTAGCCAAAAACATTCAGTACTTC
- | TRBJ2-3 | few | TRBV29-1 | CSVDWGGSTDTQYF | TGCAGCGTTGACTGGGGCGGGAGCACAGATACGCAGTATTTT
TRBD2 | TRBJ2-3 | - | TRBV29-1 | CSVGTSGSTDTQFF | TGCAGCGTGGGGACTAGCGGGAGCACAGATACGCAGTTTTTT
TRBD2 | TRBJ2-1 | - | TRBV13 | CARSPILAVGREQFF | TGTGCCAGAAGCCCAATCCTAGCGGTAGGCCGCGAGCAGTTCTTC
- | TRBJ2-5 | few | TRBV18 | CASSPRESETQYF | TGTGCCAGCTCACCCCGGGAGAGCGAGACCCAGTACTTC
- | TRBJ2-1 | few | TRBV10-3 | CAISVLTSNRGLGYNEQFF | TGTGCCATCAGTGTACTTACAAGTAACCGGGGTCTGGGCTACAATGAGCAGTTCTTC
- | TRBJ1-5 | many | TRBV19 | CASSIVHSQGNQPQHF | TGTGCCAGTAGTATTGTTCACAGCCAGGGCAATCAGCCCCAGCATTTT
TRBD1 | TRBJ1-1 | - | TRBV20-1 | CSARDRDREVTEAFF | TGCAGTGCTAGAGACCGGGACAGGGAGGTCACTGAAGCTTTCTTT
- | TRBJ1-1 | - | TRBV20-1 | CSVPNVNTEAFF | TGCAGTGTACCTAACGTGAACACTGAAGCTTTCTTT
- | TRBJ1-1 | few | TRBV29-1 | CSAATGPENTEAFF | TGCAGCGCCGCGACAGGCCCTGAAAACACTGAAGCTTTCTTT